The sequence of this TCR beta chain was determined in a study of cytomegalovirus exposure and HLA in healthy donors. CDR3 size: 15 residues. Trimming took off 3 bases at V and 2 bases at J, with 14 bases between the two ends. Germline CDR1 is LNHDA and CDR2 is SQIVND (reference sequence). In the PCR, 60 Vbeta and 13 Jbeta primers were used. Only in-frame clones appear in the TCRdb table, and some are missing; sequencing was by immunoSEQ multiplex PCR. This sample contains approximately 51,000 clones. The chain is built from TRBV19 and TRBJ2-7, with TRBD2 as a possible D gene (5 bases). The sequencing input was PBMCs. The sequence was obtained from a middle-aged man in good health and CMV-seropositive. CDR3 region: CASSIRTGEAYEQYF. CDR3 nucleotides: TGTGCCAGTAGTATCAGGACCGGGGAAGCCTACGAGCAGTACTTC.